The rows below give T cell receptor beta chains drawn from one sample of a study of T cell changes during pregnancy in multiple sclerosis. Some clones are missing from TCRdb's copy, which holds only in-frame ones; the method was immunoSEQ multiplex PCR. The sample has 52,000 or so clones, around 90% seen once. The source was CD4+ T cells from peripheral blood mononuclear cells, collected in the second trimester of pregnancy. These receptors were obtained from a female donor with multiple sclerosis, enrolled in a pregnancy study. Both conserved end residues are part of each CDR3. A D gene is named only where the DNA matches it firmly. Clone size is stated in some rows and not others, as once, few, many or a class when expanded.

D gene,J gene,CDR3 length,clone size,V gene,CDR3 protein,CDR3 DNA
TRBD2,TRBJ2-1,15,NA,TRBV15,CATSRAERGLDEQFF,TGTGCCACCAGCAGAGCGGAGCGGGGTCTTGATGAGCAGTTCTTC
TRBD1,TRBJ2-2,15,NA,TRBV11-3,CASSPGTVDTGELFF,TGTGCCAGCAGCCCCGGGACAGTGGACACCGGGGAGCTGTTTTTT
NA,TRBJ1-2,16,NA,TRBV9,CASNETTTGGVCGYTF,TGTGCCAGCAACGAAACTACTACCGGGGGGGTTTGTGGCTACACCTTC
NA,TRBJ2-1,13,NA,TRBV5-6,CASSLDAGRGQFF,TGTGCCAGCAGCTTGGACGCGGGGCGGGGGCAGTTCTTC
NA,TRBJ1-6,12,NA,TRBV19,CASSLGSSPLHF,TGTGCCAGTAGTCTGGGGAGCTCACCCCTCCACTTT
TRBD1,TRBJ1-3,19,NA,TRBV18,CASSPLPGQGTSSGNTIYF,TGTGCCAGCTCACCACTTCCGGGACAGGGCACCTCCTCTGGAAACACCATATATTTT
TRBD1,TRBJ1-6,14,NA,TRBV5-4,CASSLPGGVAPLHF,TGTGCCAGCAGCTTGCCAGGGGGCGTAGCACCCCTCCACTTT
TRBD1,TRBJ1-2,13,once,TRBV6-5,CASRRTGGIGYTF,TGTGCCAGCAGACGGACAGGGGGCATTGGCTACACCTTC
TRBD2,TRBJ2-3,18,few,TRBV7-2,CASSLRTSGGRSTDTQYF,TGTGCCAGCAGCCTAAGGACTAGCGGGGGGCGTAGCACAGATACGCAGTATTTT
TRBD1,TRBJ1-6,15,NA,TRBV7-8,CASSFRQGFDSPLHF,TGTGCCAGCAGCTTCCGACAGGGGTTCGATTCACCCCTCCACTTT
NA,TRBJ1-4,14,NA,TRBV19,CASQRGGIGEKLFF,TGTGCCAGTCAAAGAGGTGGTATTGGAGAAAAACTGTTTTTT
NA,TRBJ2-5,16,NA,TRBV10-3,CAISGRAGGQQETQYF,TGTGCCATCAGTGGGAGGGCAGGGGGGCAGCAAGAGACCCAGTACTTC
NA,TRBJ1-2,12,once,TRBV19,CASSIQGGGYTF,TGTGCCAGTAGTATACAGGGTGGCGGCTACACCTTC
NA,TRBJ1-2,14,NA,TRBV11-2,CASSLDRVGYGYTF,TGTGCCAGCAGCTTAGACAGGGTTGGCTATGGCTACACCTTC
NA,TRBJ2-1,13,NA,TRBV4-1,CASSQEIGLVQFF,TGCGCCAGCAGCCAAGAAATAGGTCTAGTCCAGTTCTTC
TRBD1,TRBJ2-5,16,once,TRBV19,CASSPQTGTGLETQYF,TGTGCCAGTAGTCCCCAAACCGGGACAGGGTTGGAGACCCAGTACTTC
TRBD1,TRBJ2-7,14,NA,TRBV27,CASKPQGEVGEQYF,TGTGCCAGCAAGCCTCAGGGGGAAGTTGGCGAGCAGTACTTC
NA,TRBJ1-1,15,once,TRBV6-5,CASSRGIIGNTEAFF,TGTGCCAGCAGTAGGGGGATAATAGGTAACACTGAAGCTTTCTTT
NA,TRBJ1-4,15,NA,TRBV19,CASSISHRANEKLFF,TGTGCCAGTAGTATAAGTCACCGCGCTAATGAAAAACTGTTTTTT
TRBD1,TRBJ1-4,15,NA,TRBV19,CASSNADRVYEKLFF,TGTGCCAGTAGTAACGCCGACAGGGTATATGAAAAACTGTTTTTT
NA,TRBJ1-2,19,NA,TRBV27,CASSPTWGQRGSFAGGYTF,TGTGCCAGCAGTCCTACCTGGGGACAAAGGGGGTCATTCGCTGGGGGCTACACCTTC
NA,TRBJ1-2,11,few,TRBV6-5,CASSQGRGYTF,TGTGCCAGCAGCCAGGGTCGGGGCTACACCTTC
TRBD1,TRBJ2-1,15,NA,TRBV7-2,CASSQGTGSYNEQFF,TGTGCCAGCAGCCAGGGGACAGGCTCCTACAATGAGCAGTTCTTC
NA,TRBJ1-1,15,NA,TRBV2,CASSGGGGLSTEAFF,TGTGCCAGCAGTGGGGGGGGCGGGTTGAGCACTGAAGCTTTCTTT
NA,TRBJ2-5,11,NA,TRBV7-9,CASSSREIQYF,TGTGCCAGCAGCTCCCGGGAGATCCAGTACTTC
TRBD2,TRBJ2-1,16,once,TRBV12-5,CASGSPPSGPYNEQFF,TGTGCTAGTGGTTCCCCCCCTAGCGGCCCCTACAATGAGCAGTTCTTC
TRBD2,TRBJ2-3,15,NA,TRBV2,CASSVLPGGSDTQYF,TGTGCCAGCAGTGTCCTCCCCGGGGGGTCTGATACGCAGTATTTT
TRBD1,TRBJ2-5,14,NA,TRBV9,CASSVGQGKETQYF,TGTGCCAGCAGCGTAGGACAGGGGAAAGAGACCCAGTACTTC
NA,TRBJ2-7,13,few,TRBV4-1,CASSQGGAREQYF,TGCGCCAGCAGCCAAGGGGGAGCCCGCGAGCAGTACTTC
NA,TRBJ1-4,14,NA,TRBV6-5,CASSYGQGKEKLFF,TGTGCCAGCAGTTACGGGCAGGGCAAGGAAAAACTGTTTTTT
NA,TRBJ1-1,12,few,TRBV28,CASTGQNTEAFF,TGTGCCAGCACAGGACAGAACACTGAAGCTTTCTTT
NA,TRBJ2-7,15,NA,TRBV5-6,CASSLGDGHTYEQYF,TGTGCCAGCAGCTTGGGAGACGGACATACCTACGAGCAGTACTTC
NA,TRBJ2-1,13,NA,TRBV30,CAWRDSGNNEQFF,TGTGCCTGGAGAGATAGCGGAAACAATGAGCAGTTCTTC
TRBD2,TRBJ2-2,16,NA,TRBV9,CASQKLAGGVGGELFF,TGTGCCAGCCAAAAGCTAGCGGGAGGGGTAGGCGGGGAGCTGTTTTTT
TRBD1,TRBJ2-1,15,NA,TRBV7-3,CASSLTQGAGSEQFF,TGTGCCAGCAGCTTAACACAGGGGGCCGGTAGTGAGCAGTTCTTC
TRBD2,TRBJ2-3,16,NA,TRBV19,CASSTNLAGGTDTQYF,TGTGCCAGTAGTACTAACCTAGCGGGAGGCACAGATACGCAGTATTTT
NA,TRBJ2-5,16,once,TRBV6-6,CASSYSTRIGGETQYF,TGTGCCAGCAGTTACAGTACGCGGATTGGGGGGGAGACCCAGTACTTC
NA,TRBJ2-5,17,NA,TRBV5-1,CASSLSSDSWVPETQYF,TGCGCCAGCAGCTTGTCTTCGGACTCCTGGGTACCAGAGACCCAGTACTTC
TRBD1,TRBJ2-1,14,NA,TRBV14,CASSPTGFYNEQFF,TGTGCCAGCAGCCCGACAGGGTTTTACAATGAGCAGTTCTTC
TRBD2,TRBJ2-3,17,NA,TRBV2,CASRLRSTSGGTDTQYF,TGTGCCAGCAGGCTTCGTTCGACTAGCGGGGGGACAGATACGCAGTATTTT
TRBD1,TRBJ2-3,19,NA,TRBV12-5,CASGLGVKTGPTSTDTQYF,TGTGCTAGTGGTTTGGGGGTTAAGACAGGGCCAACCTCCACAGATACGCAGTATTTT
NA,TRBJ1-3,13,NA,TRBV7-7,CASSPQAGNTIYF,TGTGCTAGCAGCCCACAGGCTGGAAACACCATATATTTT
NA,TRBJ2-3,14,NA,TRBV9,CASSPRSGTDTQYF,TGTGCCAGCAGCCCCCGTAGTGGCACAGATACGCAGTATTTT
NA,TRBJ1-1,12,few,TRBV5-8,CASDRLNTEAFF,TGTGCCAGTGACAGGTTGAACACTGAAGCTTTCTTT
NA,TRBJ1-6,16,NA,TRBV5-1,CASSAQGGVSYSPLHF,TGCGCCAGCAGCGCCCAAGGGGGGGTTTCATATTCACCCCTCCACTTT
TRBD1,TRBJ1-6,17,few,TRBV30,CAWSVSGQQGRGSPLHF,TGTGCCTGGAGTGTATCTGGGCAACAGGGGAGAGGCTCACCCCTCCACTTT
TRBD1,TRBJ2-5,15,NA,TRBV6-5,CASSRDRVPQETQYF,TGTGCCAGCAGCCGGGACAGGGTTCCGCAAGAGACCCAGTACTTC
TRBD2,TRBJ2-7,14,NA,TRBV6-5,CASSYQRGPYEQYF,TGTGCCAGCAGTTACCAGCGGGGACCCTACGAGCAGTACTTC
NA,TRBJ2-2,12,NA,TRBV18,CASSTGTGELFF,TGTGCCAGCTCAACCGGTACCGGGGAGCTGTTTTTT
NA,TRBJ2-1,15,NA,TRBV7-9,CASSLGESSYNEQFF,TGTGCCAGCAGCTTAGGTGAGAGCTCCTACAATGAGCAGTTCTTC
TRBD2,TRBJ2-5,19,NA,TRBV6-1,CASSDARGGGGGPPETQYF,TGTGCCAGCAGTGACGCCCGGGGCGGTGGCGGGGGGCCGCCTGAGACCCAGTACTTC
NA,TRBJ1-5,14,NA,TRBV6-5,CASSFRASNQPQHF,TGTGCCAGCAGTTTCAGGGCTAGCAATCAGCCCCAGCATTTT
NA,TRBJ2-1,12,NA,TRBV29-1,CSALLTGHEQFF,TGCAGCGCCTTACTAACAGGGCATGAGCAGTTCTTC
TRBD2,TRBJ2-7,19,once,TRBV2,CASSEEPGLAGTRVYEQYF,TGTGCCAGCAGTGAGGAACCGGGACTAGCGGGGACCCGGGTTTACGAGCAGTACTTC